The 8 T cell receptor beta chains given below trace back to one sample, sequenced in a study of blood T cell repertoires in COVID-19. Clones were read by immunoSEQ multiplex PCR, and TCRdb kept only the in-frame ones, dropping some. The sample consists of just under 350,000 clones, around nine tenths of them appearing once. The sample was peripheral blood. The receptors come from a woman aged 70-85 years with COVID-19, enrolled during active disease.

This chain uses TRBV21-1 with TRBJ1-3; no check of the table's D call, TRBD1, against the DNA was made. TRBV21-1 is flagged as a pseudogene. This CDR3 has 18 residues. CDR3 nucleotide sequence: TGTGCCAGCAGCAAAGGGGTACCGATAACAGGGATCGGAAACACCATATATTTT. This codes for CASSKGVPITGIGNTIYF.

In DNA, the CDR3 is TGTGCCAGCAGTGCTAGCGGGCTCCTCTCCTACGAGCAGTACTTC. Its protein product is CASSASGLLSYEQYF. The V call is TRBV2, the J call TRBJ2-7, with 8 positions matching TRBD2. Unmatched junction bases numbered 5, after V lost 4 bases and J lost 0 bases. CDR1 is SNHLY, CDR2 FYNNEI, per germline. The CDR3 consists of 15 residues.

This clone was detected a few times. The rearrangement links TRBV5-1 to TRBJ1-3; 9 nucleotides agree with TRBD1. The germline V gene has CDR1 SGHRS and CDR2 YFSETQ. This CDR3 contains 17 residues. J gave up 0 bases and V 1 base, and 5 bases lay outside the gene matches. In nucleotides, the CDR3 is TGCGCCAGCAGCTTGTACTCGACAGGGGGCTCTGGAAACACCATATATTTT. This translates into CASSLYSTGGSGNTIYF.

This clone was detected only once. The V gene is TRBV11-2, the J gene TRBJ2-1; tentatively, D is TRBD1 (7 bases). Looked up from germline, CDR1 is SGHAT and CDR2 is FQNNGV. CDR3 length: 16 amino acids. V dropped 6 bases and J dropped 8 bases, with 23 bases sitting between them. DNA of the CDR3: TGTGCCAGCAGTCATCCCTGGGCAGGGGGAGGATATGAGCAGTTCTTC. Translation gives CASSHPWAGGGYEQFF.

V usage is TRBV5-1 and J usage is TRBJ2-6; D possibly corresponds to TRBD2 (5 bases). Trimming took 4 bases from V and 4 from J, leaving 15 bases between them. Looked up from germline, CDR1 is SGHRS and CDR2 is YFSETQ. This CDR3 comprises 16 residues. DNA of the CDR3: TGCGCCAGCAGCCTCCGGGGTGACCCCGGGGCCAACGTCCTGACTTTC. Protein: CASSLRGDPGANVLTF.

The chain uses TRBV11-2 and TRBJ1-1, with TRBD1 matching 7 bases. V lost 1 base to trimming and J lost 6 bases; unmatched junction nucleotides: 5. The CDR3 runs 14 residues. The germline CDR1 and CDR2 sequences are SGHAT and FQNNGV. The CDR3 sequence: CASSLAGGRSEAFF. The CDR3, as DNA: TGTGCCAGCAGCTTAGCAGGGGGAAGGTCTGAAGCTTTCTTT.

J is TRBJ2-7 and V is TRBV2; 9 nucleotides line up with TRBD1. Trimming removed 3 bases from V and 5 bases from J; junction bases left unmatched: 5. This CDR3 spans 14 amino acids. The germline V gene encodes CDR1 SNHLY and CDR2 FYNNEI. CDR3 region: CASSDGQGWNEQYF. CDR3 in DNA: TGTGCCAGCAGTGATGGACAGGGGTGGAACGAGCAGTACTTC.

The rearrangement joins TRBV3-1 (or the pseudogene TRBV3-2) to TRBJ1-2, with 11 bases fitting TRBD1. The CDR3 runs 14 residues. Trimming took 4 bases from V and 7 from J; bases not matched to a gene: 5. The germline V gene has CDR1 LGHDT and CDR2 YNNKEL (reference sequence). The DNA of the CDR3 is TGTGCCAGCAGCCCGGGACAGGGGGGTCTTGGCTACACCTTC. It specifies CASSPGQGGLGYTF.